This T cell receptor beta chain was captured in a study of regulatory T cells in long-lasting Graves disease. Germline values: CDR1 ENHRY, CDR2 SYGVKD. Deletions cut 4 bases from V and 0 bases from J, with 7 bases between. The CDR3 runs to 14 residues. Time point: newly diagnosed GD, antithyroid drugs for less than 3 months. The TCR library was prepared using RNA isolated from PBMCs. Arm-PCR with iRepertoire HTBI primers amplified the CDR3 regions for these TCR beta libraries. MiXCR was run by TCRdb on the multiplex PCR reads, yielding one entry per CDR3 protein. Altogether more than 450,000 distinct CDR3 sequences are present, 12% being singletons, with the ten largest covering over 7%. Overall study results and limits: The study found TRBV28, TRBJ1-2 and TRBJ2-5 favored in persistent disease. TCR diversity in persistent Graves' patients was below that of newly diagnosed ones.

As regards this clonotype: Its target is unknown.

In addition, the sample was reused for a study of T cells in Graves' hyperthyroidism and ophthalmopathy. That report adds: Graves' hyperthyroidism qualified as stable when ophthalmopathy did not progress within 18 months. Expanded thyroid clonotypes (above 0.001) were mostly also found in blood.

J is TRBJ2-1 and V is TRBV10-3, with D perhaps matching TRBD1 (6 bases). Sequences were derived from peripheral blood mononuclear cells (PBMCs), sampled at new diagnosis, from a patient treated with antithyroid drugs. The TCR was taken from a woman in her twenties or thirties with Graves disease. Written as DNA, the CDR3 is TGTGCCATCAGTGGACAGGCCTCCTACAATGAGCAGTTCTTC. It yields the protein CAISGQASYNEQFF.